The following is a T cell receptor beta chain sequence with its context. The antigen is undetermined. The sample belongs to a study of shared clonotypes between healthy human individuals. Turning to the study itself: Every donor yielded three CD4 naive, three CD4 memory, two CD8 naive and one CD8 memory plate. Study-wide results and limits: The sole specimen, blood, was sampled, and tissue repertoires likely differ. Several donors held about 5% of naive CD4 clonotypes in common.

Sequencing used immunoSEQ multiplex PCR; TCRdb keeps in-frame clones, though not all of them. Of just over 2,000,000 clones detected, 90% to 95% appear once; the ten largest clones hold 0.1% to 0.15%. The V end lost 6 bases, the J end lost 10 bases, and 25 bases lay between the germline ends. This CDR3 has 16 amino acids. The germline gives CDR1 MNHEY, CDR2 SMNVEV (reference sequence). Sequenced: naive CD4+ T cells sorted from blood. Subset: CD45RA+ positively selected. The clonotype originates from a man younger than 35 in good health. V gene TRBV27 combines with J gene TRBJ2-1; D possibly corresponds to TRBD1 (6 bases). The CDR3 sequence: CASSFRGTEPRMEQFF. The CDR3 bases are TGTGCCAGCAGCTTCAGGGGCACTGAGCCGCGTATGGAGCAGTTCTTC.